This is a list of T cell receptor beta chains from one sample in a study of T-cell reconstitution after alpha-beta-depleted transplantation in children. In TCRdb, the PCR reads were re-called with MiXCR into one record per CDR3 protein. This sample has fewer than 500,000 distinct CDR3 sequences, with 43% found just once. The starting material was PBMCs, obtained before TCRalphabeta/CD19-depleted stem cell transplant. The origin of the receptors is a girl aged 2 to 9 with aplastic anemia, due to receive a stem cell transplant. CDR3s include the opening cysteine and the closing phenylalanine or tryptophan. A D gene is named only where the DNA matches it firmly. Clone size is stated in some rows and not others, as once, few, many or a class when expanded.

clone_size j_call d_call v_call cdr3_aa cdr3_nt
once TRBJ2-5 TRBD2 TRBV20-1 CSASRLAGDSRETQYF TGCAGTGCAAGCCGACTAGCGGGAGATTCACGAGAGACCCAGTACTTC
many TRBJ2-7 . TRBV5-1 CASSSTGREQYF TGCGCCAGCAGCTCCACAGGGCGCGAGCAGTACTTC
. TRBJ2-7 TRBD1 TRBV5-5 CASSFPGGRDEQYF TGTGCCAGCAGCTTCCCAGGGGGCCGTGACGAGCAGTACTTC
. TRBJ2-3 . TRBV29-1 CSVEGVSGTDTQYF TGCAGCGTTGAAGGGGTTAGCGGAACAGATACGCAGTATTTT
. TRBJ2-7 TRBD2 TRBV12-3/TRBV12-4 CASRASGPSYEQYF TGTGCCAGCAGAGCTAGCGGGCCTTCCTACGAGCAGTACTTC
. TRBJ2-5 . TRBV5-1 CASSLVQGETQYF TGCGCCAGCAGCTTGGTTCAGGGGGAGACCCAGTACTTC
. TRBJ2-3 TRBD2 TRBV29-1 CSVALPLLAGGPGRSTDTQYF TGCAGCGTTGCCCTCCCACTACTAGCGGGAGGGCCGGGGAGAAGCACAGATACGCAGTATTTT
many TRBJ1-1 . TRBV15 CATSRDPPGGVLRGTEAFF TGTGCCACCAGCAGAGACCCTCCCGGGGGTGTACTTAGAGGCACTGAAGCTTTCTTT
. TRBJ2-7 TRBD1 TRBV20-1 CSAVRPGQGFSYEQYF TGCAGTGCTGTCCGACCGGGACAGGGGTTCTCCTACGAGCAGTACTTC
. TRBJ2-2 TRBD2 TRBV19 CASSIIFSGSTGELFF TGTGCCAGTAGTATAATATTTAGCGGGAGTACCGGGGAGCTGTTTTTT
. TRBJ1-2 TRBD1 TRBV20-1 CSARRTGDGYTF TGCAGTGCCAGGAGGACAGGGGACGGCTACACCTTC
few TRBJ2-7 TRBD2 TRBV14 CASSWASGRGNEQYF TGTGCCAGCAGCTGGGCTAGCGGGAGAGGGAACGAGCAGTACTTC
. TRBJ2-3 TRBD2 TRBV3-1 CACSFSLTSGRAKKDTQYF TGTGCCTGCAGTTTCTCACTAACTAGCGGGAGGGCCAAAAAAGATACGCAGTATTTT
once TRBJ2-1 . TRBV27 CASSPPGNEQSF TGTGCCAGCAGTCCCCCGGGGAATGAGCAGTCCTTC
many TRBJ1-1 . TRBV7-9 CASSPFNTEAFF TGTGCCAGCAGCCCATTTAACACTGAAGCTTTCTTT
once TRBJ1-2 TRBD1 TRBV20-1 CSAADRATYGYTF TGCAGTGCGGCCGACAGGGCGACCTATGGCTACACCTTC
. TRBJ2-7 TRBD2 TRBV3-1 CASSQTTSGSYEQYF TGTGCCAGCAGCCAAACTACTAGCGGCTCCTACGAGCAGTACTTC
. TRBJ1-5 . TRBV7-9 CASSWDGSNQPQHF TGTGCCAGCAGCTGGGACGGGAGCAATCAGCCCCAGCATTTT
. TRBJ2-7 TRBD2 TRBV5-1 CASSSWTSDSSYEQYF TGCGCCAGCAGCTCCTGGACTAGCGACAGCTCCTACGAGCAGTACTTC
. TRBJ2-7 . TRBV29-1 CSVGAGSGEQYF TGCAGCGTTGGGGCGGGAAGTGGAGAGCAGTACTTC
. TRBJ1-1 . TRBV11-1 CASSLAVRGTEAFF TGTGCCAGCAGCTTAGCGGTCAGGGGCACTGAAGCTTTCTTT
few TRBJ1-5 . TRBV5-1 CASSLGGGLGQPQHF TGCGCCAGCAGCTTGGGTGGGGGGCTGGGCCAGCCCCAGCATTTT
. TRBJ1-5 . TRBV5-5 CASSTGGSNQPQHF TGTGCCAGCAGCACCGGGGGGAGCAATCAGCCCCAGCATTTT
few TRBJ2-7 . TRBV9 CASSAWDGSYEQYF TGTGCCAGCAGCGCTTGGGACGGGTCATACGAGCAGTACTTC
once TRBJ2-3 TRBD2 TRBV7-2 CASSSSREAGYF TGTGCCAGCAGCTCGTCTCGGGAGGCCGGGTATTTT
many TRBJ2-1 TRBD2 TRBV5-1 CASSLEGGRKNEQFF TGCGCCAGCAGCTTGGAGGGCGGGAGAAAGAATGAGCAGTTCTTC
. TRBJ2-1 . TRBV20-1 CSARDWGEQFF TGCAGTGCTAGAGATTGGGGCGAGCAGTTCTTC
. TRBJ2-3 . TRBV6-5 CASSYGGGRVDTQYF TGTGCCAGCAGTTACGGCGGGGGCCGGGTAGATACGCAGTATTTT
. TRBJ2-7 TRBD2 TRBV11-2 CASSLEGGWEQYF TGTGCCAGCAGCTTGGAGGGAGGGTGGGAGCAGTACTTC
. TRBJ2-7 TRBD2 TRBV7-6 CASSLELAGVYEQYF TGTGCCAGCAGCTTAGAATTAGCGGGAGTCTACGAGCAGTACTTC
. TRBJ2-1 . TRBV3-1 CASSQDGLYNEQFF TGTGCCAGCAGCCAAGATGGACTCTACAATGAGCAGTTCTTC
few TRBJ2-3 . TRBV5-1 CASSLGLPPGSTDTQYF TGCGCCAGCAGCTTGGGTTTACCCCCCGGGAGCACAGATACGCAGTATTTT
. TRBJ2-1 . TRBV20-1 CSARSQLTGRGLNEQFF TGCAGTGCTAGATCCCAACTGACGGGACGGGGGCTTAATGAGCAGTTCTTC
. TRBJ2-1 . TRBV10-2 CASSLGRYNEQFF TGCGCCAGCAGCTTAGGACGGTACAATGAGCAGTTCTTC
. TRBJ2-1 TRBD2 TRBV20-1 CSARAPSGGDEQFF TGCAGTGCTAGAGCCCCTAGCGGGGGGGATGAGCAGTTCTTC
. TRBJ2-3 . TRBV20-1 CSARAGTPTGDTQYF TGCAGTGCTAGGGCCGGGACACCGACCGGGGATACGCAGTATTTT
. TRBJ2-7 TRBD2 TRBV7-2 CASSPQREPYEQYF TGTGCCAGCAGCCCCCAGCGGGAGCCTTACGAGCAGTACTTC